The T cell receptor beta chain under discussion was sequenced for a study of T cell repertoires in cytomegalovirus infection. Study details: Matching HLA type, along with CMV infection, was indicated by public TCR beta signatures.

Details on this clonotype: As yet, its antigen is unknown.

TCRdb passed the reads through MiXCR, listing each CDR3 protein once. The repertoire holds approximately 170,000 distinct CDR3 sequences, with 14% as singletons. Study conclusions and caveats: The ex vivo response showed dominance by HLA-C-restricted CMV-specific TCR beta clonotypes. Carriers of CMV plus the relevant HLA were identified by cumulative public TCR beta family frequency.

Sequenced: PBMCs. This clonotype was obtained from a human donor in good health (CMV status not recorded). Some clones in this sample may be carry-over from other donors' samples.

The DNA for the CDR3 is TGTGCCAGCAGCATGGAGGAGGGTCTGTTTTTT. Translation gives CASSMEEGLFF. This sequence joins TRBV12-3 or TRBV12-4 and TRBJ1-4; D is undetermined. The CDR3 totals 11 residues. With 6 bases removed from V and 14 bases from J, the gap between germline ends came to 13 bases.